Shown below are 9 T cell receptor beta chains from a single sample sequenced in a study of blood T cell repertoires in COVID-19. Some clones are missing from TCRdb's copy, which holds only in-frame ones; the method was immunoSEQ multiplex PCR. The sample contains around 230,000 clones, roughly four fifths of which appear only once. The sample taken for sequencing was PBMCs or T cells enriched from blood (not recorded which). The receptors shown here come from a man aged 35 to 55 who had recovered from COVID-19.

This chain connects TRBV14 to TRBJ1-2; D remains unclear. Deletions cut 0 bases from V and 7 bases from J, with 15 bases between. Germline CDR1 is SGHDN and CDR2 is FVKESK. CDR3 length: 15 amino acids. The chain's CDR3 is CASSQDRPTSGGYTF. The CDR3 nucleotides read TGTGCCAGCAGCCAAGATCGGCCTACCTCGGGTGGCTACACCTTC.

V gene TRBV7-2 combines with J gene TRBJ2-3, with TRBD2 matching over 9 bases. V was clipped by 5 bases and J by 0 bases; unmatched bases: 15. The CDR3 runs 19 residues. The V gene's germline CDR1 is SGHTA and CDR2 FQGNSA. The CDR3 coding sequence is TGTGCCAGCAGCCATGGGAGGAGCTTAGCGGGGGATAGCACAGATACGCAGTATTTT. This translates into CASSHGRSLAGDSTDTQYF.

The rearrangement links TRBV6-6 to TRBJ2-3, with D possibly matching TRBD2 (5 bases). Germline lookup yields CDR1 MNHNY and CDR2 SVGAGI (reference sequence). V gave up 2 bases and J gave up 4 bases, with 13 bases separating them. This CDR3 region has 15 residues. The CDR3 loop reads CASSYPDGGADTQYF. CDR3 DNA sequence: TGTGCCAGCAGTTACCCCGACGGAGGTGCAGATACGCAGTATTTT.

This sequence joins TRBV6-5 and TRBJ1-1; maybe TRBD1 (6 bases). V lost 7 bases and J lost 5, with 14 bases in between. Germline CDR1 reads MNHEY; CDR2 reads SVGAGI. There are 13 residues in the CDR3. CDR3 region: CASIRTEGTEAFF. The CDR3 DNA reads as TGTGCCAGCATAAGGACAGAAGGGACTGAAGCTTTCTTT.

The rearrangement uses TRBV12-3 or TRBV12-4 and TRBJ2-5, with D tentatively TRBD1 (6 bases). The CDR3 runs to 13 residues. Trimming pared 6 bases from V and 5 bases from J, leaving 13 bases between. CDR3 sequence reads: CASRGQLTETQYF. In DNA, the CDR3 is TGTGCCAGCAGAGGACAGTTAACGGAGACCCAGTACTTC.

V usage is TRBV11-2 and J usage is TRBJ1-3, with 7 bases identical to TRBD1. CDR3 length: 18 amino acids. V shed 5 bases and J 4 bases; nucleotides not matched to a gene: 17. The V gene's germline CDR1 is SGHAT and CDR2 FQNNGV. CDR3 amino acids: CASSRASYRGIPGNTIYF. CDR3 DNA sequence: TGTGCCAGCAGCCGCGCCTCTTACAGGGGCATTCCGGGAAACACCATATATTTT. Filled out from reference TRBV11-2 and TRBJ1-3, the complete variable domain reads EAGVAQSPRYKIIEKRQSVAFWCNPISGHATLYWYQQILGQGPKLLIQFQNNGVVDDSQLPKDRFSAERLKGVDSTLKIQPAKLEDSAVYLCASSRASYRGIPGNTIYFGEGSWLTVV.

The chain uses TRBV28 and TRBJ1-2; D not resolved. V gave up 2 bases and J gave up 8 bases, with 12 bases separating them. Germline V lookup: CDR1 MDHEN, CDR2 SYDVKM. The CDR3 extends over 13 amino acids. The CDR3 DNA follows: TGTGCCAGCAGTTTACAAGAGGGAAGGGGCTACACCTTC. Its protein is CASSLQEGRGYTF.

The chain is built from TRBV5-4 and TRBJ2-7, with TRBD1 matching 7 bases. The CDR3 runs 15 residues. V trimming: 0 bases; J trimming: 3 bases; junction bases outside the gene matches: 6. CDR1 and CDR2 from the germline V gene are SGHNT and YYREEE (reference sequence). This chain's CDR3 is CASSLGQGRFYEQYF. DNA of the CDR3: TGTGCCAGCAGCTTGGGACAGGGACGCTTCTACGAGCAGTACTTC.

The V and J genes are TRBV27 and TRBJ1-3; no definite D call. Germline V gene data show CDR1 as MNHEY and CDR2 as SMNVEV (reference sequence). V dropped 2 bases and J dropped 4 bases, with 12 bases sitting between them. This CDR3 contains 15 residues. The CDR3 spells CASSLVGVGGNTIYF. CDR3 bases: TGTGCCAGCAGTTTAGTCGGGGTTGGAGGAAACACCATATATTTT.